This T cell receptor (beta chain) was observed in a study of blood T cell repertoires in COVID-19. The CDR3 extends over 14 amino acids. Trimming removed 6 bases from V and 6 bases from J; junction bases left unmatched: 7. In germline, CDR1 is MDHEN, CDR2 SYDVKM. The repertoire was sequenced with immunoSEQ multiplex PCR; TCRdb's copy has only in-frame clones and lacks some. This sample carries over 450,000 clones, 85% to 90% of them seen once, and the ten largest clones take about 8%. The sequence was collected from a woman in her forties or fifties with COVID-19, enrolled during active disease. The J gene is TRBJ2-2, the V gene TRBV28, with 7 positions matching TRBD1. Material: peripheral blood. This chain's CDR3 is CASSHLTGSGELFF. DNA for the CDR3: TGTGCCAGCAGCCACCTGACAGGGTCCGGGGAGCTGTTTTTT.